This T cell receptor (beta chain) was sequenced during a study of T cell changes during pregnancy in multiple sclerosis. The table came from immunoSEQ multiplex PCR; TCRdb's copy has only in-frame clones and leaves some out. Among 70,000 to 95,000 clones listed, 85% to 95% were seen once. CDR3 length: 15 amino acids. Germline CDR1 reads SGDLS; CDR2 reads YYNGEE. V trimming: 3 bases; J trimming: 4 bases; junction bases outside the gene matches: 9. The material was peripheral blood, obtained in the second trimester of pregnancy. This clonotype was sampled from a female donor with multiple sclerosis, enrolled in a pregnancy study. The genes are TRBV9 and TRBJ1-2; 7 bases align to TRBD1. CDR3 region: CASSAPKGQSYGYTF. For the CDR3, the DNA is TGTGCCAGCAGCGCCCCGAAGGGACAGTCCTATGGCTACACCTTC.